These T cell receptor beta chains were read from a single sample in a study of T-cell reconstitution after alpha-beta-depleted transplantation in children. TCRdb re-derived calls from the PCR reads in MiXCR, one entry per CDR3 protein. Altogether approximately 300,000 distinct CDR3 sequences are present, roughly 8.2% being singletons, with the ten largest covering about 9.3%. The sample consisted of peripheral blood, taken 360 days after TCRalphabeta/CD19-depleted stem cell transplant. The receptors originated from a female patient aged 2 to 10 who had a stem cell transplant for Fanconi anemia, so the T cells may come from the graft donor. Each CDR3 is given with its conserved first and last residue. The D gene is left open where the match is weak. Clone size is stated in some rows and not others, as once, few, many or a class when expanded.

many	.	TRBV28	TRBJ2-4	CASSRTGNPTKGIQYF	TGTGCCAGCAGCAGAACCGGGAACCCAACGAAAGGCATTCAGTACTTC
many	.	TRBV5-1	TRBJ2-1	CASRSSSYNEQFF	TGCGCCAGCAGAAGTAGCTCCTACAATGAGCAGTTCTTC
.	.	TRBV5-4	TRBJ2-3	CASRTLAGTDTQYF	TGTGCCAGCAGGACTCTAGCAGGGACAGATACGCAGTATTTT
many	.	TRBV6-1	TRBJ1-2	CASSDLPNYGYTF	TGTGCCAGCAGTGATCTACCTAACTATGGCTACACCTTC
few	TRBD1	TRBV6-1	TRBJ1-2	CASSVQGQMNYGYTF	TGTGCCAGCAGTGTACAGGGACAGATGAACTATGGCTACACCTTC
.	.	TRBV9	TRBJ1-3	CASSLDVGSGNTIYF	TGTGCCAGCAGCCTCGACGTTGGGTCTGGAAACACCATATATTTT
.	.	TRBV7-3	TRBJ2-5	CASSQWGGETQYF	TGTGCCAGCAGCCAATGGGGTGGAGAGACCCAGTACTTC
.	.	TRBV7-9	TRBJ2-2	CASSPLGRGHTGELFF	TGTGCCAGCAGCCCTCTCGGCAGGGGCCACACCGGGGAGCTGTTTTTT
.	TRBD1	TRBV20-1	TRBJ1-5	CSAKRTGALSNQPQHF	TGCAGTGCGAAGAGGACAGGGGCCCTTAGCAATCAGCCCCAGCATTTT
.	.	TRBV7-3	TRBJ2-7	CASSFEKGYEQYF	TGTGCCAGCAGCTTTGAGAAGGGCTACGAGCAGTACTTC
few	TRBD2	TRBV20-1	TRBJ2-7	CSARVAPSGSSYEQYF	TGCAGTGCTAGAGTGGCACCTAGCGGGAGCTCCTACGAGCAGTACTTC
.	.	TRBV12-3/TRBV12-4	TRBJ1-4	CASSLPRQSPAGEKLFF	TGTGCCAGCAGTTTACCCCGACAGTCCCCGGCGGGTGAAAAACTGTTTTTT
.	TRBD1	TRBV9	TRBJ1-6	CASSLDRGMFPLHF	TGTGCCAGCAGCCTAGACAGGGGTATGTTCCCCCTCCACTTT
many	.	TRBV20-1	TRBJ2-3	CSARDMGRGPNTLTDTQYF	TGCAGTGCTAGAGATATGGGGCGAGGACCCAACACCCTCACAGATACGCAGTATTTT
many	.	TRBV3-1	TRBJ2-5	CASSQEAAYAPQYF	TGTGCCAGCAGCCAAGAGGCGGCCTATGCTCCCCAGTACTTC
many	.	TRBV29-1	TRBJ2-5	CSVKTGNPQYF	TGCAGCGTCAAAACAGGGAATCCCCAGTACTTC
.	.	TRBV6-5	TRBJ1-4	CATEPWRGALEKLFF	TGTGCCACCGAACCTTGGCGGGGGGCGCTGGAAAAACTGTTTTTT
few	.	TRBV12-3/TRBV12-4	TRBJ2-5	CASSSGPGQETQYF	TGTGCCAGCAGTTCTGGACCGGGCCAAGAGACCCAGTACTTC
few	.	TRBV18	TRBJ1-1	CASSPTSSNTEAFF	TGTGCCAGCTCACCTACCTCATCGAACACTGAAGCTTTCTTT
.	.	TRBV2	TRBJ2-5	CATRIQPVIQETQYF	TGTGCCACCCGTATTCAACCCGTCATCCAAGAGACCCAGTACTTC
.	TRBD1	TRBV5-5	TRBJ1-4	CASSLVQGEEKLFF	TGTGCCAGCAGCTTGGTACAGGGGGAGGAAAAACTGTTTTTT
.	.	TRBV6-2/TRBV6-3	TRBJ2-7	CASSTWGTVSSYEQYF	TGTGCCAGCTCCACGTGGGGTACGGTAAGCTCCTACGAGCAGTACTTC
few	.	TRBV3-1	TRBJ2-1	CASSPPAAAYNEQFF	TGTGCCAGCAGCCCTCCGGCCGCTGCATACAATGAGCAGTTCTTC
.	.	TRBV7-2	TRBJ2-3	CASSLRPTEGTDTQYF	TGTGCCAGCAGCTTACGGCCCACGGAGGGCACAGATACGCAGTATTTT
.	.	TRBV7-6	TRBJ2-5	CASSPYLNGGPTKEWHREYF	TGTGCCAGCAGCCCCTACCTAAATGGGGGGCCAACAAAGGAGTGGCACCGGGAGTACTTC
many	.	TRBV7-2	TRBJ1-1	CASSLGAMNTEAFF	TGTGCCAGCAGCTTAGGGGCCATGAACACTGAAGCTTTCTTT
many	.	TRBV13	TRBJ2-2	CASSLEGLSGELFF	TGTGCCAGCAGCCTGGAGGGGTTGTCCGGGGAGCTGTTTTTT
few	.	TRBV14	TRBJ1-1	CASSYLRDGEAFF	TGTGCCAGCAGCTACTTGAGGGACGGTGAAGCTTTCTTT
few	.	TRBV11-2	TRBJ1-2	CASSLVQIHGYTF	TGTGCCAGCAGCTTAGTTCAGATACATGGCTACACCTTC
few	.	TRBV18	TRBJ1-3	CASSPRGSASGNTIYF	TGTGCCAGCTCACCGAGGGGGTCGGCCTCTGGAAACACCATATATTTT
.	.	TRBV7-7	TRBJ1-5	CASSSGFNQPQHF	TGTGCCAGCAGCTCGGGGTTCAATCAGCCCCAGCATTTT
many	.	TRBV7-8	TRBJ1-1	CASSLTVAENTEAFF	TGTGCCAGCAGCTTAACGGTTGCGGAGAACACTGAAGCTTTCTTT
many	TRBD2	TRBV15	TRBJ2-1	CATSRDPALAGVEFF	TGTGCCACCAGCAGGGACCCAGCCCTAGCGGGTGTCGAGTTCTTC
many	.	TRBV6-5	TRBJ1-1	CASRSPGTEAFF	TGTGCCAGCAGAAGTCCGGGGACTGAAGCTTTCTTT
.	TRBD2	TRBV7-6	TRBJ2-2	CASSLAAGAWTGELFF	TGTGCCAGCAGCTTAGCGGCGGGAGCATGGACCGGGGAGCTGTTTTTT
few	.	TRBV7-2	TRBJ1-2	CASSLVVGVENYGYTF	TGTGCCAGCAGCTTAGTGGTTGGGGTGGAGAACTATGGCTACACCTTC
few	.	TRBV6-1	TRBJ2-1	CASTRAEDNEQFF	TGTGCCAGCACTAGGGCAGAGGACAATGAGCAGTTCTTC
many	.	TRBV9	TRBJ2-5	CASSVHRVSETQYF	TGTGCCAGCAGCGTTCACAGGGTGTCAGAGACCCAGTACTTC
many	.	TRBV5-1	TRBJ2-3	CASSWRDSTDTQYF	TGCGCCAGCAGCTGGCGGGACAGCACAGATACGCAGTATTTT
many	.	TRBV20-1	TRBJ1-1	CSARAIRAEAFF	TGCAGTGCTAGAGCCATCCGGGCTGAAGCTTTCTTT